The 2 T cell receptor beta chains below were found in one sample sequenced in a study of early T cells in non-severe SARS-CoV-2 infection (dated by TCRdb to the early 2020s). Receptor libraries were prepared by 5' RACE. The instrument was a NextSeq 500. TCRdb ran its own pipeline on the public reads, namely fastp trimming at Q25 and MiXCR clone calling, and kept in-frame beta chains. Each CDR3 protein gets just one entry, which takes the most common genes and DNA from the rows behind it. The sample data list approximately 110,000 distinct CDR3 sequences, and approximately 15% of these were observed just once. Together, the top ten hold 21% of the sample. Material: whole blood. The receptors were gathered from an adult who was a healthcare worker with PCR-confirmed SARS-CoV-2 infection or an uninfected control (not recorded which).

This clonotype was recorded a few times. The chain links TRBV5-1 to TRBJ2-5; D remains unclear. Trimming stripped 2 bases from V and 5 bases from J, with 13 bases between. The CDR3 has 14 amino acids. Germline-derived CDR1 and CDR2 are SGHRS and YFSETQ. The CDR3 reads CASSFRAPGETQYF. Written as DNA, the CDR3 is TGCGCCAGCAGCTTCCGGGCCCCTGGGGAGACCCAGTACTTC.

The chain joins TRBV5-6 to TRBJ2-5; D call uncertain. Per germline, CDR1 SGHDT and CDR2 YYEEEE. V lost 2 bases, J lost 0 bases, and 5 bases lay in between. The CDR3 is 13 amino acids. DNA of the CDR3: TGTGCCAGCAGCTTAAGATACCAAGAGACCCAGTACTTC. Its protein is CASSLRYQETQYF.